This T cell receptor (beta chain) appears in the sequencing data of a study of shared clonotypes between healthy human individuals (dated by TCRdb to the early 2020s). Notes on the research overall: The cohort included a few men and two women between 18 and 49 years of age. For each donor, CD4 naive and CD4 memory were each run on three plates, CD8 naive on two plates, and CD8 memory on one plate. To estimate repertoire size and how much clonotype sharing occurs between individuals, the study deeply sequenced the blood TCR repertoires of roughly 5 healthy adults. To increase sequencing depth and limit assay-specific biases, different laboratories used diverse techniques to prepare libraries and sequence TCR repertoires. Each donor's leukapheresis produced roughly between roughly 0.85 and 9.5 billion PBMCs.

TCR CDR3 regions were amplified from genomic DNA by multiplex PCR using the deep immunoSEQ assay. For each cell subset, the extracted genomic DNA was distributed evenly across all wells of several immunoSEQ 96-well plates, and each plate served as one replicate. For sorted subsets, roughly 200 ng of genomic DNA, equivalent to tens of thousands of T cell genomes, went into each replicate PCR. The purified libraries were quantified using a Qubit 3.0 fluorometer, sized with a Bioanalyzer 2100, and then quantified again using the KAPA Library Quantification kit. Each immunoSEQ 96-well plate was sequenced on its own single-read 150-cycle Illumina NextSeq 550 flow cell. Concerning the study's data processing: Because the immunoSEQ output held only junctional sequences and lacked quality scores, the filtering could not match the filtering applied to full-length reads. Sequences were annotated with PyIR, a Python wrapper for IgBLAST v1.9, and V/J genes and CDR3 were assigned using IMGT germline references. Reads with weak V/J assignments (E-value above 1e-6), missing CDR3, stop codons, out-of-frame junctions, or ambiguous translated residues were removed. V3J clonotypes were defined as sequences sharing an identical inferred V gene, J gene, and CDR3 amino acid sequence. Percentage overlap between repertoires was computed as shared unique clonotypes divided by the size of the smaller repertoire. Repertoire richness was assessed with RTK rarefaction, the Chao1 estimator, and Recon v2.1 estimates of unobserved clonotypes. Generation probabilities were computed with OLGA for all TCRbeta clonotypes obtained by the gDNA method from several donors. The source is immuneACCESS, and TCRdb retained only in-frame sequences with V and J called. Part of the clones is not carried over; for the studies checked, unresolved V genes explain less than half of this, and the remainder is unexplained. D and trimming come from the DNA, and the V and J calls and clone size come from that table. The sample includes about 1.5 million clones, with about 96% observed a single time. 0.95% to 1.5% of the sample comes from the top ten.

The donors were healthy, HIV-negative adults who had no recently reported acute infections or vaccinations. Only Caucasian adults living in Nashville, Tennessee, USA were represented among the donors. CD4+ T cells were enriched by magnetic negative selection, after which naive cells were positively selected on CD45RA and the negative fraction was taken as the memory subset. After blood collection by leukapheresis, PBMCs were isolated using Ficoll-Histopaque density gradient centrifugation and then cryopreserved in the vapor phase of liquid nitrogen. Analytical flow cytometry was used to check the purity and quantity of each magnetically sorted T cell population. Genomic DNA was isolated from every sorted fraction and measured by UV absorbance on a Nanodrop 2000c. On the study overall, not on this receptor specifically: Rarefaction of sorted-subset datasets indicated incomplete sequencing despite the large sequencing depth. Sampling was restricted to blood, and TCR repertoires in tissue are likely to differ from TCR repertoires in blood. Pairwise subsampling led to the expectation that sequencing depth would affect the degree of clonotype sharing among donors. About 5% of naive CD4, 3.5% of naive CD8, roughly 2.4% of memory CD4, and about 0.4% of memory CD8 clonotypes were shared across four donors. The small number of donors limited the genetic and exposure-history diversity represented. Clonotypes shared by all four sorted-subset donors showed higher generation probabilities than non-shared clonotypes. Naive subsets generally had larger estimated clonotype richness than memory subsets.

The germline V gene (reference sequence) yields GTSNPN for CDR1 and SVGIG for CDR2. The CDR3 numbers 13 residues from cysteine through phenylalanine. This entry keeps only the CDR3 DNA: 39 bases, framed from base 1. V has 5 bases trimmed and J has 0 bases trimmed; junction bases matching no gene number 3. In regard to this clone: Its antigen target is currently unknown. No much larger clone is present one base from it, and per-base qualities are unavailable.

The TCR sequence derives from a man aged 30 to 39 in good health. Sequences were obtained from naive CD4+ T cells sorted from blood. Per the publication, the cell subset or site label means: CD45RA+ positively selected. The V and J genes are TRBV30 and TRBJ2-5, with 7 central nucleotides matching TRBD2. The nucleotides read TGTGCCTGGGACGGGAGGTACCAAGAGACCCAGTACTTC. Its amino acids are CAWDGRYQETQYF.